This T cell receptor beta chain was captured in a study of cytomegalovirus exposure and HLA in healthy donors. Study results and caveats: The study designated roughly 150 TCR beta chains cytomegalovirus-associated.

Sequencing used immunoSEQ multiplex PCR; TCRdb keeps in-frame clones, though not all of them. The data contain around 350,000 clones, approximately 90% of them singletons. In the case of this clone: Its antigen is not known.

The donors were in the roughly 130-subject validation cohort, distinct from the approximately 670-subject first cohort. The CDR3 has 16 amino acids. Trimming at V came to 4 bases and at J to 11 bases, leaving 14 bases not matched to a gene. The germline CDR1 and CDR2 sequences are MNHNS and SASEGT. Sequences were obtained from PBMCs. The chain employs TRBV6-1 and TRBJ1-6; 7 bases match TRBD1. The receptor comes from a woman aged 18-29 years in good health and CMV-seronegative. CDR3 sequence: CASSVFEGAPGAPLHF. CDR3 bases: TGTGCCAGCAGTGTGTTCGAGGGGGCCCCGGGGGCACCCCTCCACTTT.